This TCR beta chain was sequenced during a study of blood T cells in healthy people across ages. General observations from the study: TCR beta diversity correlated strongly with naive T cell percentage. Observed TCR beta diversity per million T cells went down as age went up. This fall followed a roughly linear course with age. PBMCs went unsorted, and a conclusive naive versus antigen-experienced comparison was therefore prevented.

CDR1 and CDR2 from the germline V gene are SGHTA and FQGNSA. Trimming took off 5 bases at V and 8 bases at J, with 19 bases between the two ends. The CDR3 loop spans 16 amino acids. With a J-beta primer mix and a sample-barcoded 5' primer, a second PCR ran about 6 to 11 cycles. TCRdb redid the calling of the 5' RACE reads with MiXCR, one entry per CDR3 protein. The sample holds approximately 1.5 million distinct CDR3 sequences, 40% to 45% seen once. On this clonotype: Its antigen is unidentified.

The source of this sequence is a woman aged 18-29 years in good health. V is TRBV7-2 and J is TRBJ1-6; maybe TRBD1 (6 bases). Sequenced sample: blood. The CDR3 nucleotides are TGTGCCAGCAGCGATAGCCGGGACAACCTCTATTCACCCCTCCACTTT. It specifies CASSDSRDNLYSPLHF.